The 20 T cell receptor beta chains reported below all come from one sample, sequenced in a study of PD-L1 blockade in urothelial cancer. TCRdb's copy holds only in-frame clones and misses some; the assay was immunoSEQ multiplex PCR. The data show about 36,000 clones, about four fifths seen once. Noted time point: peripheral blood 6 weeks after treatment start. This material consisted of PBMCs, taken around atezolizumab (anti-PD-L1) treatment. These receptors were taken from a man between 40 and 49 years old with urothelial cancer.

In this sample, this clone turned up once. The V and J genes are TRBV23-1 and TRBJ1-5; a weak D match, TRBD1 (5 bases). TRBV23-1 is an ORF; its function is uncertain. This CDR3 region has 16 residues. V lost 2 bases, J lost 3 bases, and 14 bases lay in between. The CDR3 region is CASSQRGQQNNQPQHF. The CDR3 DNA follows: TGCGCCAGCAGTCAAAGGGGTCAACAGAACAATCAGCCCCAGCATTTT.

The rearrangement uses TRBV29-1 and TRBJ2-5, with 10 bases fitting TRBD1. From germline, CDR1 is SQVTM and CDR2 ANQGSEA. J gave up 5 bases and V 1 base, and 7 bases lay outside the gene matches. CDR3 length: 15 residues. The CDR3: CSVEAGQGSGETQYF. For the CDR3, the DNA is TGCAGCGTTGAAGCGGGACAGGGGTCCGGGGAGACCCAGTACTTC.

V and J are TRBV19 and TRBJ1-5, with D perhaps matching TRBD1 (5 bases). The V end lost 3 bases, the J end lost 0 bases, and 12 bases lay between the germline ends. The CDR3 loop spans 16 amino acids. CDR1 LNHDA and CDR2 SQIVND come from the germline V gene (reference sequence). The CDR3 is CASSIFQGYSNQPQHF. The CDR3 DNA follows: TGTGCCAGTAGTATTTTCCAGGGCTATAGCAATCAGCCCCAGCATTTT.

V gene TRBV7-3 combines with J gene TRBJ1-1, with 8 bases lining up with TRBD1. Per the germline V gene, CDR1 is SGHTA and CDR2 is FQGTGA. CDR3 length: 15 amino acids. J gave up 5 bases and V 4 bases, and 9 bases lay outside the gene matches. The CDR3 sequence: CASSSQGGTGTEAFF. The CDR3 nucleotides are TGTGCCAGCAGCTCACAGGGGGGCACGGGTACTGAAGCTTTCTTT.

The V and J genes are TRBV19 and TRBJ1-3, with D maybe TRBD1 (5 bases). CDR3 length: 15 amino acids. With 6 bases removed from V and 0 bases from J, the gap between germline ends came to 12 bases. Germline CDR1 is LNHDA and CDR2 is SQIVND (reference sequence). The CDR3 DNA follows: TGTGCCAGTAGGACCGACAGAAACTCTGGAAACACCATATATTTT. Translated, it gives CASRTDRNSGNTIYF.

V is TRBV10-3 and J is TRBJ2-7, with 7 nucleotides matching TRBD2. Germline V gene lookup returns CDR1 ENHRY and CDR2 SYGVKD. This CDR3 spans 13 amino acids. The junction had 10 bases not matched to a gene; V was cut back by 10 bases and J by 4 bases. CDR3 region: CATAGDSKYEQYF. Here the CDR3 DNA reads TGTGCCACGGCGGGGGACTCCAAATACGAGCAGTACTTC.

This chain joins TRBV30 and TRBJ2-7, with 10 positions matching TRBD2. The ends lost 1 base at V and 2 bases at J; junction bases unmatched: 2. This CDR3 has 14 amino acids. CDR1 and CDR2 from the germline V gene are GTSNPN and SVGIG (reference sequence). The CDR3 DNA follows: TGTGCCTGGAGTGCGCTAGCGGGAGCCTACGAGCAGTACTTC. Encoded protein: CAWSALAGAYEQYF.

The rearrangement uses TRBV5-5 and TRBJ2-2; TRBD1 might be the D (6 bases). Germline values: CDR1 SGHKS, CDR2 YYEKEE (reference sequence). The germline V and J ends were trimmed by 4 bases and 6 bases, with 7 bases remaining between them. The CDR3 runs to 12 residues. CDR3 nucleotide sequence: TGTGCCAGCAGCCGGACAGCCGGGGAGCTGTTTTTT. Amino acid sequence: CASSRTAGELFF. Filled out from reference TRBV5-5 and TRBJ2-2, the complete variable domain reads DAGVTQSPTHLIKTRGQQVTLRCSPISGHKSVSWYQQVLGQGPQFIFQYYEKEERGRGNFPDRFSARQFPNYSSELNVNALLLGDSALYLCASSRTAGELFFGEGSRLTVL.

The rearrangement uses TRBV9 and TRBJ1-3; TRBD1 might be the D (6 bases). V shed 3 bases and J shed 0 bases, with 7 bases lying between them. The V gene's germline CDR1 is SGDLS and CDR2 YYNGEE. This CDR3 is built from 14 residues. The CDR3 DNA reads TGTGCCAGCAGCGCAGGGGACTCTGGAAACACCATATATTTT. Protein: CASSAGDSGNTIYF.

This rearrangement joins TRBV2 to TRBJ1-4; TRBD1 agrees at 8 bases. The germline V gene has CDR1 SNHLY and CDR2 FYNNEI. The CDR3 runs 14 residues. V dropped 6 bases and J dropped 5; count of bases not matched to a gene: 5. CDR3 loop: CASSLQGVNEKLFF. CDR3 DNA sequence: TGTGCCAGCAGCCTACAGGGGGTGAATGAAAAACTGTTTTTT.

This chain connects TRBV5-4 to TRBJ2-5; D uncertain. V gave up 0 bases and J gave up 4 bases, with 4 bases separating them. CDR3 length: 12 residues. Germline V gives CDR1 SGHNT, CDR2 YYREEE (reference sequence). The DNA for the CDR3 is TGTGCCAGCAGCTTGGCTTTAGAGACCCAGTACTTC. Its translation: CASSLALETQYF.

The chain has TRBV15 and TRBJ2-3, with TRBD2 identical over 16 bases. V shed 6 bases and J 4 bases; nucleotides not matched to a gene: 4. The CDR3 runs to 16 residues. Germline V gene sequence: CDR1 LNHNV, CDR2 YYDKDF (reference sequence). CDR3 in DNA: TGTGCCACCAGGGGACTAGCGGGAGGGGGGGCAGATACGCAGTATTTT. Translation gives CATRGLAGGGADTQYF.

V and J are TRBV19 and TRBJ1-5; D remains ambiguous. The CDR3 contains 15 residues. V lost 3 bases and J 12 bases, leaving 21 bases between the germline ends. Germline V gene lookup returns CDR1 LNHDA and CDR2 SQIVND (reference sequence). The chain's CDR3 is CASSIVSPERGNQHF. The CDR3 coding sequence is TGTGCCAGTAGTATTGTGTCCCCGGAAAGAGGAAACCAGCATTTT.

The chain couples TRBV6-6 to TRBJ1-2; D is unclear. With 5 bases removed from V and 1 base from J, the gap between germline ends came to 11 bases. CDR3 length: 14 residues. CDR1 and CDR2 (germline): MNHNY, SVGAGI (reference sequence). CDR3 protein: CASSPYVLNYGYTF. For the CDR3, the DNA is TGTGCCAGCAGTCCCTACGTTCTTAACTATGGCTACACCTTC.

The rearrangement links TRBV7-3 to TRBJ1-2; D is perhaps TRBD1 (5 bases). Germline V gene lookup returns CDR1 SGHTA and CDR2 FQGTGA. Trimming cost V 2 bases and J 0 bases, with 13 bases left between them. The CDR3 has 16 residues. CDR3: CASSLGRAVANYGYTF. CDR3 sequence (DNA): TGTGCCAGCAGCTTAGGCAGGGCTGTTGCTAACTATGGCTACACCTTC.

This clone has more than one count but fewer than ten. The chain recombines TRBV28 with TRBJ1-5; TRBD1 matches at 9 bases. The germline gives CDR1 MDHEN, CDR2 SYDVKM. V lost 2 bases and J lost 2; bases outside the gene matches: 1. This CDR3 contains 15 residues. CDR3 protein: CASSLRTGGNQPQHF. In DNA form, the CDR3 reads TGTGCCAGCAGTTTAAGGACAGGGGGCAATCAGCCCCAGCATTTT. The entire variable domain, with the rest obtained from reference TRBV28 and TRBJ1-5, is as follows: DVKVTQSSRYLVKRTGEKVFLECVQDMDHENMFWYRQDPGLGLRLIYFSYDVKMKEKGDIPEGYSVSREKKERFSLILESASTNQTSMYLCASSLRTGGNQPQHFGDGTRLSIL.

This rearrangement joins TRBV7-8 to TRBJ1-2; D may be TRBD1 (6 bases). This CDR3 has 15 amino acids. Between the trimmed V and J ends, which lost 7 bases and 5 bases, there was a span of 20 bases. Germline lookup yields CDR1 SGHVS and CDR2 FQNEAQ. CDR3 nucleotide sequence: TGTGCCAGCAACCCCTCGGGCAGGGGATCTTATGGCTACACCTTC. It codes for CASNPSGRGSYGYTF.

This clone was seen only a few times. V gene TRBV29-1 combines with J gene TRBJ1-1; 9 nucleotides align to TRBD1. The CDR3 length is 17 residues. V lost 2 bases, J lost 0 bases, and 10 bases stayed unmatched. Germline lookup yields CDR1 SQVTM and CDR2 ANQGSEA. In DNA, the CDR3 is TGCAGCGTTGAACCATGGACAGGGGCCGGGATGAACACTGAAGCTTTCTTT. This encodes CSVEPWTGAGMNTEAFF.

The chain has TRBV19 and TRBJ2-2, with 8 nucleotides matching TRBD1. Germline trimming cut 7 bases from V and 3 bases from J; bases unmatched to any gene: 4. CDR3 size: 14 residues. The germline V gene encodes CDR1 LNHDA and CDR2 SQIVND (reference sequence). For the CDR3, the DNA is TGTGCCAGTAAGAACAGGGGGGACACCGGGGAGCTGTTTTTT. Protein: CASKNRGDTGELFF.

The chain recombines TRBV2 with TRBJ2-5; TRBD1 might be the D (7 bases). The ends were cut back, 4 bases at V and 4 bases at J, with 13 bases in the middle. Germline loops: CDR1 SNHLY, CDR2 FYNNEI. The CDR3 has 14 amino acids. CDR3 protein: CASSVAGQRETQYF. CDR3 sequence (DNA): TGTGCCAGCAGTGTGGCGGGACAGCGAGAGACCCAGTACTTC.